This T cell receptor beta chain was retrieved from a study of blood T cell repertoires in COVID-19. On the study more broadly: The United States, Italy and Spain provided the acute and convalescent COVID-19 samples. The cDNA or gDNA used as material had been derived from T cells, B-cell-depleted T cells, or PBMCs.

Trimming cost V 4 bases and J 9 bases, with 14 bases left between them. The germline CDR1 and CDR2 sequences are SGHNT and YYREEE (reference sequence). CDR3 length equals 13 residues. Authors' methods: Quantification of nucleated cells was approximated via reference gene primer amplification. The protocol was immunoSEQ multiplex PCR, while the TCRdb copy is restricted to in-frame clones and leaves out a portion. That table is the source of V, J and clone size, and D and trimming were worked out from the DNA. The table has 200,000 or so clones, less than 90% seen once. This clone has only a few counts.

The sequencing sample was made of peripheral blood. The chain links TRBV5-4 to TRBJ2-1; a weak D match, TRBD1 (6 bases). The source of this sequence is a woman aged 60-75 years who had recovered from COVID-19. In DNA, the CDR3 is TGTGCCAGCAGCGGACCAGGGGCGGCTGAGCAGTTCTTC. Amino acid sequence: CASSGPGAAEQFF.